This passage covers 29 T cell receptor beta chains from one sample sequenced in a study of cytotoxic CD8 clonotypes in ibrutinib-treated CLL. The repertoire was sequenced with immunoSEQ multiplex PCR; TCRdb's copy has only in-frame clones and lacks some. The table has 150,000 to 200,000 clones, around 70% seen once. The sample here was PBMCs, taken after 24 months of ibrutinib treatment. The receptors were sampled from a human donor with chronic lymphocytic leukemia.

The chain carries TRBV9 and TRBJ2-1; D unclear. Trimming stripped 1 base from V and 9 bases from J, with 11 bases between. This CDR3 contains 13 residues. Per germline, CDR1 SGDLS and CDR2 YYNGEE. The DNA for the CDR3 is TGTGCCAGCAGCGTAACCTCTTCGGCTGAGCAGTTCTTC. Amino acids: CASSVTSSAEQFF.

Only one count was recorded for this clone. The chain couples TRBV27 to TRBJ1-1; 7 bases agree with TRBD1. The CDR3 length is 14 residues. Germline V gene data show CDR1 as MNHEY and CDR2 as SMNVEV (reference sequence). After removal of 6 bases from V and 0 bases from J, the junction contained 4 bases not matched to a gene. The CDR3 sequence: CASSRQGMNTEAFF. In DNA form, the CDR3 reads TGTGCCAGCAGCCGACAGGGAATGAACACTGAAGCTTTCTTT.

With respect to this clone: One end of the junction is discordant with germline, which a read error may explain. This chain connects TRBV7-7 to TRBJ1-4, with TRBD1 matching over 8 bases. The germline gives CDR1 SSHAT, CDR2 FNYEAQ (reference sequence). The CDR3 is 15 residues long. CDR3 sequence: CASSAGTGLNEKLFF. CDR3 in DNA: TGTGCTAGCAGCGCAGGGACAGGACTGAATGAAAAACTGTTTTTT.

This sequence joins TRBV7-9 and TRBJ1-4, with TRBD1 matching over 10 bases. In germline, CDR1 is SEHNR, CDR2 FQNEAQ (reference sequence). The junction had 7 bases not matched to a gene; V was cut back by 5 bases and J by 7 bases. The CDR3 contains 15 residues. The CDR3, as DNA: TGTGCCAGCAGCGCGGGACAGGGGTCAAGTGAAAAACTGTTTTTT. It encodes CASSAGQGSSEKLFF.

The chain combines TRBV19 with TRBJ2-7; 8 nucleotides match TRBD1. CDR1 and CDR2 from the germline V gene are LNHDA and SQIVND (reference sequence). This CDR3 has 14 amino acids. With V trimmed by 6 bases and J by 0 bases, 4 bases remained unmatched. The CDR3 spells CASRNRGSSYEQYF. The CDR3, as DNA: TGTGCCAGTAGAAACAGGGGGAGCTCCTACGAGCAGTACTTC.

The V call is TRBV5-1, the J call TRBJ2-1; a weak D match, TRBD2 (6 bases). The germline V and J ends were trimmed by 5 bases and 4 bases, with 16 bases remaining between them. Per the germline V gene, CDR1 is SGHRS and CDR2 is YFSETQ. This CDR3 region has 15 residues. The CDR3 nucleotides are TGCGCCAGCAGGGGATGGGCGGGGAGATACAATGAGCAGTTCTTC. Its translation: CASRGWAGRYNEQFF.

This rearrangement joins TRBV4-1 to TRBJ2-5; unclear D gene. Germline CDR1 MGHRA, CDR2 YSYEKL. V lost 1 base and J lost 7, with 10 bases in between. The CDR3 extends over 13 amino acids. CDR3 region: CASSQVPPRTQYF. CDR3 nucleotide sequence: TGCGCCAGCAGCCAAGTTCCACCCAGGACCCAGTACTTC.

This chain links TRBV2 with TRBJ2-1, with 8 bases matching TRBD1. Germline-derived CDR1 and CDR2 are SNHLY and FYNNEI. The trim removed 6 bases at V and 0 bases at J, leaving 4 bases unmatched. The length of the CDR3 is 15 residues. CDR3 in DNA: TGTGCCAGCAGACCCGACAGGGGCTCCTACAATGAGCAGTTCTTC. It yields the protein CASRPDRGSYNEQFF. The full variable domain, its missing parts supplied by reference TRBV2 and TRBJ2-1, is EPEVTQTPSHQVTQMGQEVILRCVPISNHLYFYWYRQILGQKVEFLVSFYNNEISEKSEIFDDQFSVERPDGSNFTLKIRSTKLEDSAMYFCASRPDRGSYNEQFFGPGTRLTVL.

This rearrangement joins TRBV30 to TRBJ1-1, with 9 nucleotides matching TRBD1. With V trimmed by 4 bases and J by 2 bases, 14 bases remained unmatched. Germline CDR1 is GTSNPN and CDR2 is SVGIG (reference sequence). The CDR3 runs 17 residues. CDR3 loop: CAWNGWVRDRENTEAFF. The DNA for the CDR3 is TGTGCCTGGAACGGTTGGGTCAGGGACAGGGAAAACACTGAAGCTTTCTTT.

V is TRBV30 and J is TRBJ1-3; 10 positions match TRBD1. Trimming took 0 bases from V and 8 from J; bases not matched to a gene: 7. Germline assignment: CDR1 GTSNPN and CDR2 SVGIG (reference sequence). The CDR3 runs to 15 residues. The CDR3 DNA sequence: TGTGCCTGGAGTGTTAGGACAGGGGGGAAGGACACCATATATTTT. This translates into CAWSVRTGGKDTIYF.

This clone has a handful of counts. For the CDR3, the DNA is TGTGCCAGCTCACTAGCGGAGAACACAGATACGCAGTATTTT. Protein product: CASSLAENTDTQYF. This chain joins TRBV2 and TRBJ2-3; 8 bases are a match to TRBD2. Germline values: CDR1 SNHLY, CDR2 FYNNEI. The CDR3 is made up of 14 amino acids. J was trimmed by 2 bases and V by 8 bases; bases with no gene match: 6. Together with reference TRBV2 and TRBJ2-3, the CDR3 gives the full variable domain: EPEVTQTPSHQVTQMGQEVILRCVPISNHLYFYWYRQILGQKVEFLVSFYNNEISEKSEIFDDQFSVERPDGSNFTLKIRSTKLEDSAMYFCASSLAENTDTQYFGPGTRLTVL.

The genes are TRBV2 and TRBJ2-1, with 9 nucleotides matching TRBD2. This CDR3 comprises 16 residues. CDR1 is SNHLY, CDR2 FYNNEI, per germline. V lost 6 bases to trimming and J lost 4 bases; unmatched junction nucleotides: 10. The chain's CDR3 is CASSGGGTSRYNEQFF. CDR3 DNA sequence: TGTGCCAGCAGCGGGGGTGGGACTAGCAGATACAATGAGCAGTTCTTC. Based on the CDR3 plus reference TRBV2 and TRBJ2-1, the full variable domain is EPEVTQTPSHQVTQMGQEVILRCVPISNHLYFYWYRQILGQKVEFLVSFYNNEISEKSEIFDDQFSVERPDGSNFTLKIRSTKLEDSAMYFCASSGGGTSRYNEQFFGPGTRLTVL.

The chain combines TRBV11-1 with TRBJ2-7; TRBD2 matches 10 bases. CDR3 length: 15 amino acids. V shed 3 bases and J 8 bases; nucleotides not matched to a gene: 10. Germline V gene lookup returns CDR1 SGHAT and CDR2 FQDESV (reference sequence). CDR3 protein: CASSFRGTSVLKQYF. CDR3 sequence (DNA): TGTGCCAGCAGCTTTCGCGGGACTAGCGTATTGAAGCAGTACTTC. Using reference TRBV11-1 and TRBJ2-7 for the parts outside the CDR3, the full variable domain is EAEVAQSPRYKITEKSQAVAFWCDPISGHATLYWYRQILGQGPELLVQFQDESVVDDSQLPKDRFSAERLKGVDSTLKIQPAELGDSAMYLCASSFRGTSVLKQYFGPGTRLTVT.

This chain connects TRBV2 to TRBJ2-7; possible D gene TRBD1, 6 bases. Germline values: CDR1 SNHLY, CDR2 FYNNEI. This CDR3 spans 12 amino acids. V lost 7 bases to trimming and J lost 2 bases, with 9 bases between them. The CDR3 reads CASNRDTYEQYF. The CDR3, as DNA: TGTGCCAGCAACAGGGACACCTACGAGCAGTACTTC.

The chain combines TRBV21-1 with TRBJ2-5; TRBD1 is the table's D call, not checked against the DNA. TRBV21-1 is an annotated pseudogene. CDR3 length: 16 amino acids. CDR3 nucleotide sequence: TGTGCCAGCAGCAATTCTCTCCGGGGACACAAAGAGACCCAGTACTTC. Amino acid sequence: CASSNSLRGHKETQYF.

The chain links TRBV29-1 to TRBJ2-2, with D perhaps being TRBD1 or TRBD2 (6 bases each). The CDR3 consists of 15 residues. V dropped 0 bases and J dropped 5 bases, with 13 bases sitting between them. Germline V CDR1 and CDR2: SQVTM, ANQGSEA. The CDR3 sequence: CSVEDRQGRTGELFF. The CDR3, as DNA: TGCAGCGTTGAAGATCGGCAGGGGAGGACCGGGGAGCTGTTTTTT.

V usage is TRBV18 and J usage is TRBJ2-5; TRBD2 matches 8 bases. The CDR3 contains 16 residues. V lost 6 bases, J lost 2 bases, and 11 bases stayed unmatched. Germline-derived CDR1 and CDR2 are KGHSH and LQKENI. CDR3 loop: CASSLAPGLGQETQYF. CDR3 DNA sequence: TGTGCCAGCTCTTTAGCCCCGGGACTAGGGCAAGAGACCCAGTACTTC.

The genes are TRBV29-1 and TRBJ2-3; 8 nucleotides align to TRBD2. The length of the CDR3 is 13 residues. From germline, CDR1 is SQVTM and CDR2 ANQGSEA. The junction had 8 bases not matched to a gene; V was cut back by 6 bases and J by 6 bases. In nucleotides, the CDR3 is TGCAGCGTGTGGCGGGAGGCTGGGGATACGCAGTATTTT. Its translation: CSVWREAGDTQYF.

This chain connects TRBV7-2 to TRBJ2-3; D is unresolved. There are 12 residues in the CDR3. Germline CDR1 SGHTA, CDR2 FQGNSA. Deletions cut 2 bases from V and 10 bases from J, with 10 bases between. CDR3 loop: CASSLLKRSQYF. In DNA form, the CDR3 reads TGTGCCAGCAGCTTACTGAAGAGGTCGCAGTATTTT.

CDR3 loop: CASSLKTSGVSYEQYF. CDR3 in DNA: TGCGCCAGCAGCCTTAAGACTAGCGGGGTTTCCTACGAGCAGTACTTC. The gene calls are TRBV4-3 and TRBJ2-7; 11 bases fit TRBD2. The germline CDR1 and CDR2 sequences are LGHNA and YSLEER. V lost 4 bases to trimming and J lost 1 base; unmatched junction nucleotides: 6. CDR3 length equals 16 residues.

The gene calls are TRBV9 and TRBJ1-1; tentatively, D is TRBD1 (5 bases). CDR1 and CDR2 (germline): SGDLS, YYNGEE. This CDR3 is built from 14 residues. Trimming cost V 4 bases and J 8 bases, with 18 bases left between them. This chain's CDR3 is CASSTRAGTREAFF. The CDR3 nucleotides read TGTGCCAGCAGCACCCGGGCCGGGACGAGGGAAGCTTTCTTT.

The chain carries TRBV10-3 and TRBJ2-7, with a tentative D call TRBD1 (6 bases). The CDR3 covers 15 residues. The ends were cut back, 5 bases at V and 2 bases at J, with 16 bases in the middle. Germline-derived CDR1 and CDR2 are ENHRY and SYGVKD. The CDR3 region is CAISKSTGSPYEQYF. Here the CDR3 DNA reads TGTGCCATCAGTAAATCGACAGGCTCCCCCTACGAGCAGTACTTC.

The rearrangement links TRBV15 to TRBJ1-2, with no clear D. The CDR3 totals 15 residues. The germline V gene encodes CDR1 LNHNV and CDR2 YYDKDF (reference sequence). V was clipped by 0 bases and J by 4 bases, with 12 bases between them. The CDR3 bases are TGTGCCACCAGCAGAGATTTAACGTACCGCTATGGCTACACCTTC. Its translation: CATSRDLTYRYGYTF.

This rearrangement joins TRBV5-4 to TRBJ1-1, with D possibly matching TRBD1 (5 bases). The length of the CDR3 is 14 residues. Germline values: CDR1 SGHNT, CDR2 YYREEE (reference sequence). V lost 2 bases, J lost 1 base, and 9 bases lay in between. CDR3 amino acids: CASSFSTGNTEAFF. Written as DNA, the CDR3 is TGTGCCAGCAGCTTCAGCACAGGGAACACTGAAGCTTTCTTT.

V and J are TRBV18 and TRBJ1-1; no definite D call. V gave up 5 bases and J gave up 4 bases, with 11 bases separating them. CDR3 length: 13 amino acids. Germline assignment: CDR1 KGHSH and CDR2 LQKENI. The CDR3 nucleotides are TGTGCCAGCTCATCCGACAAGCTCACTGAAGCTTTCTTT. Its translation: CASSSDKLTEAFF.

This clone was recorded only once. The CDR3 DNA sequence: TGTGCCAGCTCACCCGGACTAATCCTAGAGACCCAGTACTTC. This encodes CASSPGLILETQYF. This chain connects TRBV18 to TRBJ2-5; TRBD2 might be the D (6 bases). The germline V and J ends were trimmed by 3 bases and 4 bases, with 12 bases remaining between them. The CDR3 is made up of 14 amino acids. The germline CDR1 and CDR2 sequences are KGHSH and LQKENI.

This clone was seen just once. The V call is TRBV5-1, the J call TRBJ2-3, with D maybe TRBD2 (6 bases). The ends were cut back, 0 bases at V and 1 base at J, with 12 bases in the middle. The CDR3 has 16 residues. Germline-derived CDR1 and CDR2 are SGHRS and YFSETQ. CDR3 in DNA: TGCGCCAGCAGCTTGGCCCCGGGAGCAGGCACAGATACGCAGTATTTT. This gives the protein CASSLAPGAGTDTQYF.

This clone was observed a handful of times. The rearrangement links TRBV6-6 to TRBJ2-1; D is undetermined. The CDR3 contains 14 residues. Germline V gene sequence: CDR1 MNHNY, CDR2 SVGAGI (reference sequence). V lost 3 bases and J lost 8, with 14 bases in between. The CDR3 sequence is CASSYDPYGDEQFF. DNA of the CDR3: TGTGCCAGCAGTTATGACCCCTATGGCGATGAGCAGTTCTTC.

This clone occurred a few times. The chain combines TRBV2 with TRBJ1-2; D gene ambiguous. Germline V gene sequence: CDR1 SNHLY, CDR2 FYNNEI. The length of the CDR3 is 14 residues. The V end lost 7 bases, the J end lost 1 base, and 13 bases lay between the germline ends. CDR3 bases: TGTGCCAGCAATTACTCCCCGGGTAACTATGGCTACACCTTC. As protein: CASNYSPGNYGYTF. Full variable domain (missing parts from reference TRBV2 and TRBJ1-2): EPEVTQTPSHQVTQMGQEVILRCVPISNHLYFYWYRQILGQKVEFLVSFYNNEISEKSEIFDDQFSVERPDGSNFTLKIRSTKLEDSAMYFCASNYSPGNYGYTFGSGTRLTVV.